This record looks at one TCR beta chain sequence and its context. The antigen is undetermined. This sample was included in a study of CD4 T cells in relation to SARS-CoV-2 and coronaviruses. Study overall: Shared crossreactive spike epitopes were mapped to their HLA restriction. Regarding the study as a whole: No crossreactivity against non-spike viral proteins was tested here. In roughly 60% of donors, memory CD4+ clonotypes crossrecognized SARS-CoV-2 and at least one common cold coronavirus spike.

Naive and memory CD4+ T cells came from enriched cryopreserved PBMCs. The ends lost 4 bases at V and 2 bases at J; junction bases unmatched: 4. Germline V CDR1 and CDR2: MDHEN, SYDVKM. This CDR3 contains 15 residues. The table came from immunoSEQ multiplex PCR; TCRdb's copy has only in-frame clones and leaves some out. The data show about 38,000 clones, roughly 90% seen once. Sequencing was performed on memory CD4+ T cells from PBMCs. The source is an adult with COVID-19. The chain employs TRBV28 and TRBJ2-1; 8 bases map to TRBD2. The CDR3 bases are TGTGCCAGCAGTTCAGCGGGGGCCCCCTACAATGAGCAGTTCTTC. It encodes CASSSAGAPYNEQFF.